This TCR beta chain was observed in a study of esophageal squamous cell carcinoma under preoperative chemotherapy (dated by TCRdb to the late 2010s). For the wider study: TCR repertoires were profiled in both peripheral blood T cells and tumor-infiltrating lymphocytes. The effects of paclitaxel-nedaplatin chemotherapy on T-cell receptor repertoires in patients with esophageal squamous cell carcinoma were assessed. About five patients with primary esophageal squamous cell carcinoma were included in the cohort. Repertoires from samples obtained before paclitaxel-nedaplatin therapy were compared with repertoires from samples obtained after paclitaxel-nedaplatin therapy.

The method was PCR. The listed sequencing device is HiSeq X Ten. TCR repertoires were characterized by high-throughput sequencing. TCRdb reanalyzed the raw reads on its own, using fastp at Q25 for trimming and MiXCR for clone calling, and kept in-frame beta chains. Identical CDR3 protein sequences are pooled into one entry, listed with their most common genes and DNA. The sample table shows about 18,000 distinct CDR3 sequences, and 46% are seen once. Of the sample, under 35% falls within the top ten clones. V is pruned by 1 base and J by 2 bases, leaving 4 bases of the junction without a gene match. From the cysteine up to the phenylalanine, the CDR3 has a length of 18 residues. Only CDR3 DNA is held: 54 bases, read in frame from base 1. CDR1 KGHDR and CDR2 SFDVKD were looked up in the germline V gene. Explained via the paper, the time point label denotes: after preoperative PTX-NDP chemotherapy. Paclitaxel-nedaplatin was administered to patients as preoperative chemotherapy before surgery.

Ten or more counts support this clonotype. Its antigen is currently not known. No quality values exist for individual bases; no much larger clone is one base distant. The research as a whole found: A small cohort was used, with only a handful of patients with esophageal squamous cell carcinoma being analyzed. After chemotherapy, TCR diversity rose significantly in peripheral T cells, but this increase was not seen in tumor-infiltrating lymphocytes. Post-treatment tumor-infiltrating lymphocytes appeared to be derived in part from peripheral T cells migrating into the tumor, rather than solely from local clonal changes. Paclitaxel-nedaplatin therapy caused immediate and substantial changes in clonotype frequency, and abundant clones were more likely to contract than to amplify.

The sequence came from a human donor with esophageal squamous cell carcinoma. The donor label of this sample is uncertain. This receptor chain uses TRBV24-1 and TRBJ2-2; TRBD2 fits 12 bases in the junction. Sampling was conducted from a patient given preoperative chemotherapy. The nucleotide sequence reads as follows: TGTGCCACCAGTGATTTACCGGGACTAGCGGGTAACACCGGGGAGCTGTTTTTT. It is translated as CATSDLPGLAGNTGELFF.